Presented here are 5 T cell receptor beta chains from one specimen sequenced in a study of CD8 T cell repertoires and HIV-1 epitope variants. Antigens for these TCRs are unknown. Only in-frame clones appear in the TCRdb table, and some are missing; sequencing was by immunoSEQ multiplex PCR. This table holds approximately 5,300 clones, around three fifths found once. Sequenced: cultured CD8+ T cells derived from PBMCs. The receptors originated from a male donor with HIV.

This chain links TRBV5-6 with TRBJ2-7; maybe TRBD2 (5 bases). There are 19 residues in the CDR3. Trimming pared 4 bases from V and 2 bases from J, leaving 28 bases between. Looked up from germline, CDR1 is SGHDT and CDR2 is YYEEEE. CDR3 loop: CASSPTRVAADSRTYEQYF. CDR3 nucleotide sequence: TGTGCCAGCAGCCCTACTAGGGTGGCGGCAGACTCACGAACCTACGAGCAGTACTTC.

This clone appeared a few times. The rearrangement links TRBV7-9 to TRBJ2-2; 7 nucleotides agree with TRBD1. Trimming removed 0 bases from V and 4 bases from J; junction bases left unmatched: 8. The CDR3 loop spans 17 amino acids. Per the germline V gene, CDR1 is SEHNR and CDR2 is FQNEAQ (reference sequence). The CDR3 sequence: CASSLAHTGQFTGELFF. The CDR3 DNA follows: TGTGCCAGCAGCTTAGCGCATACGGGACAGTTCACCGGGGAGCTGTTTTTT.

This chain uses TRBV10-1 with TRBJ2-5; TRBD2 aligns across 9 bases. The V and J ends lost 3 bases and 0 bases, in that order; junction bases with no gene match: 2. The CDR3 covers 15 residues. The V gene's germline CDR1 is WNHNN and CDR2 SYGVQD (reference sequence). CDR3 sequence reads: CASSDVAGDQETQYF. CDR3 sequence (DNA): TGCGCCAGCAGTGACGTAGCGGGAGACCAAGAGACCCAGTACTTC.

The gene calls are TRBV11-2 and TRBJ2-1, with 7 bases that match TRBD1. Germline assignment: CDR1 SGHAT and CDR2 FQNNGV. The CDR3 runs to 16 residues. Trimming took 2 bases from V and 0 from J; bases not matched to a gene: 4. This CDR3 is CASSLNWDSSYNEQFF. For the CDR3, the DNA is TGTGCCAGCAGCTTAAATTGGGACAGCTCCTACAATGAGCAGTTCTTC.

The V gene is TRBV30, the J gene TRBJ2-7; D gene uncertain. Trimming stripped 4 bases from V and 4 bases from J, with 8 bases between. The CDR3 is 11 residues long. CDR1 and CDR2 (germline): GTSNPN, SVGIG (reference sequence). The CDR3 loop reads CAWTREYEQYF. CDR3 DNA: TGTGCCTGGACTAGGGAATACGAGCAGTACTTC.